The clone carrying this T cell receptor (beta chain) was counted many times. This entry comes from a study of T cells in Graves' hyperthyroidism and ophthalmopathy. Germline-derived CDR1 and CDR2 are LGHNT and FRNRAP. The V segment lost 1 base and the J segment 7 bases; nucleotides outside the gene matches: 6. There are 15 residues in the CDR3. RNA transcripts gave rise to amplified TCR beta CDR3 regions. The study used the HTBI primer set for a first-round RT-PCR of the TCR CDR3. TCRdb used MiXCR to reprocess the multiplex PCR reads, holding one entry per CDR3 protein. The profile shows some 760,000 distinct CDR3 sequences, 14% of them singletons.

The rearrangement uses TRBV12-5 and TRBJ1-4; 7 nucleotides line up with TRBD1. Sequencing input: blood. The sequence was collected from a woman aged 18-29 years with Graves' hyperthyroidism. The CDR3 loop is CASGLADRAGEKLFF. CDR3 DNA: TGTGCTAGTGGTTTGGCCGACAGGGCAGGTGAAAAACTGTTTTTT.